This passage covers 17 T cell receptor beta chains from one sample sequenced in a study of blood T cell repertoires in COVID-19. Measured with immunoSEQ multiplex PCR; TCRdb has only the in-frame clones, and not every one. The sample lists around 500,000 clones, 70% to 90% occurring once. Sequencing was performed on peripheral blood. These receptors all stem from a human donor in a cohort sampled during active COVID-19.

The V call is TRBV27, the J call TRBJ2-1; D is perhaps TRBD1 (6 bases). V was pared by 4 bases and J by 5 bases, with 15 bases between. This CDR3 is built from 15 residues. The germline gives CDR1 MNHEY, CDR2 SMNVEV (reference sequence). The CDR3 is CASSSRRGQNNEQFF. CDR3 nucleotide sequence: TGTGCCAGCAGTTCACGACGGGGACAAAACAATGAGCAGTTCTTC.

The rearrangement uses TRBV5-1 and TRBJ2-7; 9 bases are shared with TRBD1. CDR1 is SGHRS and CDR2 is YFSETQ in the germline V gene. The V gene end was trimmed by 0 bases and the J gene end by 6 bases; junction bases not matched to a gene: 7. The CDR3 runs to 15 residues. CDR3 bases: TGCGCCAGCAGCTTGGACTTAGGGACAGGGCTCGAGCAGTACTTC. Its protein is CASSLDLGTGLEQYF.

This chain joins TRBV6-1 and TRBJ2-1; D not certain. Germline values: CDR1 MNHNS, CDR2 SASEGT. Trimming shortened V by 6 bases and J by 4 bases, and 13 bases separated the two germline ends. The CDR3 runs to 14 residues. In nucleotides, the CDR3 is TGTGCCAGCAGATTCTCCACAGTTTACAATGAGCAGTTCTTC. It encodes CASRFSTVYNEQFF.

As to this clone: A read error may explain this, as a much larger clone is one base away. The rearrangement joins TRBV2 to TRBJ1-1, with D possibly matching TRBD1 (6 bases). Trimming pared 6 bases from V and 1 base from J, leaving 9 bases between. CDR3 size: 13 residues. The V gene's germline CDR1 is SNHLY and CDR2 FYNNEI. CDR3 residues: CASRVTGNTEAFF. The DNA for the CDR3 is TGTGCCAGCAGGGTGACAGGGAACACTGAAGCTTTCTTT.

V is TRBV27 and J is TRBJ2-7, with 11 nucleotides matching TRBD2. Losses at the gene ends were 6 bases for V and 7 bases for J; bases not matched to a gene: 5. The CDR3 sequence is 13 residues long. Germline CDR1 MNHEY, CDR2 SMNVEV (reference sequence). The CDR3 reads CASRTSGRYEQYF. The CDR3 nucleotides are TGTGCCAGCAGAACTAGCGGGAGATATGAGCAGTACTTC.

The CDR3 DNA is TGCAGCGTTGAACCGGGAGGCACAGATACGCAGTATTTT. As protein: CSVEPGGTDTQYF. This rearrangement joins TRBV29-1 to TRBJ2-3; tentative D call: TRBD2 (6 bases). CDR3 length: 13 residues. V gave up 2 bases and J gave up 1 base, with 7 bases separating them. Germline loops: CDR1 SQVTM, CDR2 ANQGSEA.

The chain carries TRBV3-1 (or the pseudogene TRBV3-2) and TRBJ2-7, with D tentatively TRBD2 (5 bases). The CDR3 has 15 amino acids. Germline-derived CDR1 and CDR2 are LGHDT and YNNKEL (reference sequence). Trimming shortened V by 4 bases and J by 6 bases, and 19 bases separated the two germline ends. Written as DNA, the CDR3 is TGTGCCAGCAGCCTCCGCGGAGGCTCCCTGGGCGAGCAGTACTTC. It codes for CASSLRGGSLGEQYF.

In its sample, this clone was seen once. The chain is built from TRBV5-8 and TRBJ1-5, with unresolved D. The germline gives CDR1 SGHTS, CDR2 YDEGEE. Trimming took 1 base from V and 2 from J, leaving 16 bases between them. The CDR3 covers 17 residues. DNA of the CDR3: TGTGCCAGCAGCTTGTTGGAGAAATCTTTTGGCAATCAGCCCCAGCATTTT. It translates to CASSLLEKSFGNQPQHF.

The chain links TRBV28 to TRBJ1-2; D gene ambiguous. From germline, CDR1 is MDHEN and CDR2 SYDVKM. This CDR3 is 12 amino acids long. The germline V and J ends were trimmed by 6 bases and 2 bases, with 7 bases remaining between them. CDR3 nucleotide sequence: TGTGCCAGCAGATACTTAAACTATGGCTACACCTTC. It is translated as CASRYLNYGYTF.

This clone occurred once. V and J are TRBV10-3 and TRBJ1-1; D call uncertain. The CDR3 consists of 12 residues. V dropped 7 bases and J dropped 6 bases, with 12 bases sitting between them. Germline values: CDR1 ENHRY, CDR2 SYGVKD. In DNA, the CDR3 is TGTGCCATCACCGGGGAGCAACCTGAAGCTTTCTTT. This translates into CAITGEQPEAFF.

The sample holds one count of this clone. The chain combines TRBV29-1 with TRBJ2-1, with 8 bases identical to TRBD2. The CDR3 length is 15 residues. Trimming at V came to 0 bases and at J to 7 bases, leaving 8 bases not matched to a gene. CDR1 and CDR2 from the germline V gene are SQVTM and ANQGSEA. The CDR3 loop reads CSVEEQAGGYNEQFF. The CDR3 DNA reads TGCAGCGTTGAAGAGCAGGCGGGAGGATATAATGAGCAGTTCTTC.

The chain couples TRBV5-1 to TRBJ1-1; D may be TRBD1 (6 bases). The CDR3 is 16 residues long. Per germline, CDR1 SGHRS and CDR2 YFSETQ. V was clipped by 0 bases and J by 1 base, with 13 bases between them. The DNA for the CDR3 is TGCGCCAGCAGCTTGGGCCAGGGGATAGGGAACACTGAAGCTTTCTTT. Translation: CASSLGQGIGNTEAFF.

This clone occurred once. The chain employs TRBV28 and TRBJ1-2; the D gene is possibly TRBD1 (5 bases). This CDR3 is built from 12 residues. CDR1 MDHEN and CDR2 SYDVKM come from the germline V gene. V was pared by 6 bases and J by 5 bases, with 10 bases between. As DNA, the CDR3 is TGTGCCAGCAGGTTGGGGGGGTATGGCTACACCTTC. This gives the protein CASRLGGYGYTF.

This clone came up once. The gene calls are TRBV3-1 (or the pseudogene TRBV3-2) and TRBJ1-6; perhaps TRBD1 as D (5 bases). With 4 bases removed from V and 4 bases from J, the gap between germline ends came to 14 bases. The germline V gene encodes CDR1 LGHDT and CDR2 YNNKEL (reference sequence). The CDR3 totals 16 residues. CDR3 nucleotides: TGTGCCAGCAGCCTATCCCTGACAGCTTATAATTCACCCCTCCACTTT. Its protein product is CASSLSLTAYNSPLHF.

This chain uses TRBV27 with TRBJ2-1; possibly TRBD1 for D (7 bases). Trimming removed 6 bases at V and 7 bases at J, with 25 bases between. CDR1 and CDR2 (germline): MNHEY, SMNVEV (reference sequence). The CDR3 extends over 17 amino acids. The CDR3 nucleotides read TGTGCCAGCAGGCCCCTTGGAGGGGGCCTGTCCCTGAATGAGCAGTTCTTC. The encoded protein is CASRPLGGGLSLNEQFF.

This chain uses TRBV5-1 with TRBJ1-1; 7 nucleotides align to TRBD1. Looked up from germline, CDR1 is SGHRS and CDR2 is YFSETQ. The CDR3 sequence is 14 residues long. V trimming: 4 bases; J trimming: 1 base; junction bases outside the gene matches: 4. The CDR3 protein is CASSDGTANTEAFF. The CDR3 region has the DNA TGCGCCAGCAGCGACGGGACAGCGAACACTGAAGCTTTCTTT.

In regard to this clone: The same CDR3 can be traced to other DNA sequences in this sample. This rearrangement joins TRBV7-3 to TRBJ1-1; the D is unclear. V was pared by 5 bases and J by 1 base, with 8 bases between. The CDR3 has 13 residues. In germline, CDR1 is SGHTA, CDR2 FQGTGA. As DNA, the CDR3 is TGTGCCAGCAGCCGCGGCAGGAACACTGAAGCTTTCTTT. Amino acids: CASSRGRNTEAFF.